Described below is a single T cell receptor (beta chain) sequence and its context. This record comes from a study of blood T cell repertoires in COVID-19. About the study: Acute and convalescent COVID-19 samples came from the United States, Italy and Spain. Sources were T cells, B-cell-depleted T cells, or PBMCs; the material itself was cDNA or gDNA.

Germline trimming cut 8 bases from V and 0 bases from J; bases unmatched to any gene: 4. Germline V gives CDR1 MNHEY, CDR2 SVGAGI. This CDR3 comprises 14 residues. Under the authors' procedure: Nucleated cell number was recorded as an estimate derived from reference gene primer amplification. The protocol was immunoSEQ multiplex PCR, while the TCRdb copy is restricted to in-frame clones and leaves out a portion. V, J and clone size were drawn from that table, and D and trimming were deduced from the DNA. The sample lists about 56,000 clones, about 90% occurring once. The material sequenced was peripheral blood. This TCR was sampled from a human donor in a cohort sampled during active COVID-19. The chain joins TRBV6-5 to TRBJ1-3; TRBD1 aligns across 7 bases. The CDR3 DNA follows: TGTGCCAGCCGAACAGGGGCCTCTGGAAACACCATATATTTT. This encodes CASRTGASGNTIYF.